This entry lists 22 T cell receptor beta chains sequenced from one sample in a study of cytomegalovirus exposure and HLA in healthy donors. The repertoire was sequenced with immunoSEQ multiplex PCR; TCRdb's copy has only in-frame clones and lacks some. The data contain more than 35,000 clones, about 93% of them singletons. Sequencing used PBMCs. These receptors all stem from a man younger than 30 in good health and CMV-seronegative.

The chain has TRBV19 and TRBJ2-6, with a possible D match to TRBD1 (6 bases). Germline V CDR1 and CDR2: LNHDA, SQIVND (reference sequence). The CDR3 spans 16 residues. Trimming shortened V by 5 bases and J by 0 bases, and 11 bases separated the two germline ends. DNA of the CDR3: TGTGCCAGTAGTTTTACAGGGATCTCTGGGGCCAACGTCCTGACTTTC. It yields the protein CASSFTGISGANVLTF.

This chain links TRBV30 with TRBJ2-1; D not resolved. The CDR3 consists of 14 residues. V dropped 2 bases and J dropped 5 bases, with 13 bases sitting between them. Germline V gives CDR1 GTSNPN, CDR2 SVGIG (reference sequence). The CDR3 sequence is CAWSFLARNNEQFF. In DNA, the CDR3 is TGTGCCTGGAGTTTTCTGGCGAGGAACAATGAGCAGTTCTTC. Complete variable domain (other parts from reference TRBV30 and TRBJ2-1): SQTIHQWPATLVQPVGSPLSLECTVEGTSNPNLYWYRQAAGRGLQLLFYSVGIGQISSEVPQNLSASRPQDRQFILSSKKLLLSDSGFYLCAWSFLARNNEQFFGPGTRLTVL.

In DNA, the CDR3 is TGTGCCAACCAAGGAGGGAACACTGAAGCTTTCTTT. Translating gives CANQGGNTEAFF. The chain has TRBV28 and TRBJ1-1, with D unresolved. CDR3 size: 12 residues. The V gene's germline CDR1 is MDHEN and CDR2 SYDVKM. Between the trimmed V and J ends, which lost 10 bases and 1 base, there was a span of 10 bases.

V and J are TRBV5-4 and TRBJ2-1, with 12 bases aligning to TRBD1. With 3 bases clipped from V and 7 bases from J, the junction kept 5 bases outside the gene matches. The CDR3 totals 15 residues. Germline assignment: CDR1 SGHNT and CDR2 YYREEE (reference sequence). The DNA for the CDR3 is TGTGCCAGCAGCTCCCGGGACAGGGGGCAAAATGAGCAGTTCTTC. Its protein product is CASSSRDRGQNEQFF.

The chain recombines TRBV9 with TRBJ2-7; the D is unclear. CDR1 is SGDLS, CDR2 YYNGEE, per germline. The V gene lost 0 bases and the J gene lost 4 bases, with 11 bases spanning the gap. The CDR3 covers 14 residues. CDR3 amino acids: CASSVGSGFYEQYF. The CDR3, as DNA: TGTGCCAGCAGCGTAGGGTCGGGTTTTTACGAGCAGTACTTC.

This clone showed up just once. V usage is TRBV30 and J usage is TRBJ1-1; no clear D. This CDR3 has 12 amino acids. V was pared by 0 bases and J by 4 bases, with 6 bases between. CDR1 GTSNPN and CDR2 SVGIG come from the germline V gene (reference sequence). As DNA, the CDR3 is TGTGCCTGGAGTGTACAGTTCACTGAAGCTTTCTTT. This translates into CAWSVQFTEAFF.

This chain uses TRBV27 with TRBJ2-5; the D gene is possibly TRBD1 (6 bases). Looked up from germline, CDR1 is MNHEY and CDR2 is SMNVEV (reference sequence). Trimming pared 2 bases from V and 5 bases from J, leaving 9 bases between. The CDR3 is made up of 13 amino acids. DNA of the CDR3: TGTGCCAGCAGTTTAAAGGGGGTTGAGACCCAGTACTTC. Its translation: CASSLKGVETQYF.

This clone was recorded only once. The chain combines TRBV6-6 with TRBJ2-4, with TRBD2 matching 7 bases. The ends lost 0 bases at V and 1 base at J; junction bases unmatched: 3. Germline V gene sequence: CDR1 MNHNY, CDR2 SVGAGI (reference sequence). CDR3 size: 16 residues. Written as DNA, the CDR3 is TGTGCCAGCAGTTACTCGCGGGAGTCCGCCAAAAACATTCAGTACTTC. This codes for CASSYSRESAKNIQYF.

The gene calls are TRBV18 and TRBJ2-7; 14 nucleotides match TRBD2. The CDR3 has 18 amino acids. Germline lookup yields CDR1 KGHSH and CDR2 LQKENI. Trimming took 2 bases from V and 5 from J; bases not matched to a gene: 11. The DNA for the CDR3 is TGTGCCAGCTCACCATACACGGGACTAGCGGGAGTGGGTAACGAGCAGTACTTC. Its translation is CASSPYTGLAGVGNEQYF.

This clone appeared once. The rearrangement links TRBV7-2 to TRBJ2-7; D possibly corresponds to TRBD2 (7 bases). The V gene lost 8 bases and the J gene lost 3 bases, with 11 bases spanning the gap. Per germline, CDR1 SGHTA and CDR2 FQGNSA. CDR3 length equals 12 residues. In nucleotides, the CDR3 is TGTGCCAGCGAAAGGGGGGGCTACGAGCAGTACTTC. Translation gives CASERGGYEQYF.

The chain uses TRBV19 and TRBJ1-3; D unclear. CDR3 size: 14 residues. The germline CDR1 and CDR2 sequences are LNHDA and SQIVND (reference sequence). Trimming pared 6 bases from V and 0 bases from J, leaving 9 bases between. CDR3 region: CASSRTNSGNTIYF. DNA of the CDR3: TGTGCCAGTAGCCGAACAAACTCTGGAAACACCATATATTTT. The full variable domain, its missing parts supplied by reference TRBV19 and TRBJ1-3, is DGGITQSPKYLFRKEGQNVTLSCEQNLNHDAMYWYRQDPGQGLRLIYYSQIVNDFQKGDIAEGYSVSREKKESFPLTVTSAQKNPTAFYLCASSRTNSGNTIYFGEGSWLTVV.

The chain links TRBV28 to TRBJ2-7; maybe TRBD2 (6 bases). The V end lost 4 bases, the J end lost 4 bases, and 20 bases lay between the germline ends. The CDR3 consists of 16 residues. Looked up from germline, CDR1 is MDHEN and CDR2 is SYDVKM. This CDR3 is CASSSGGTRTIYEQYF. The CDR3 DNA follows: TGTGCCAGCAGTTCTGGGGGGACGAGGACTATTTACGAGCAGTACTTC. Full variable domain (remainder filled in from reference TRBV28 and TRBJ2-7): DVKVTQSSRYLVKRTGEKVFLECVQDMDHENMFWYRQDPGLGLRLIYFSYDVKMKEKGDIPEGYSVSREKKERFSLILESASTNQTSMYLCASSSGGTRTIYEQYFGPGTRLTVT.

V is TRBV14 and J is TRBJ1-1; weak D call: TRBD1 (5 bases). V was shortened by 3 bases and J by 6 bases, with 17 bases between the two germline ends. This CDR3 is built from 15 residues. Germline CDR1 and CDR2: SGHDN and FVKESK. The CDR3 nucleotides read TGTGCCAGCAGCCAGATAAGGGCGCCGGGGGCTGAAGCTTTCTTT. Amino acids: CASSQIRAPGAEAFF.

The rearrangement uses TRBV7-3 and TRBJ2-1; 12 bases line up with TRBD2. The junction had 2 bases not matched to a gene; V was cut back by 6 bases and J by 2 bases. The CDR3 loop spans 15 amino acids. Germline-derived CDR1 and CDR2 are SGHTA and FQGTGA. CDR3 in amino acids: CASSRTSGAYNEQFF. CDR3 DNA sequence: TGTGCCAGCAGTCGGACTAGCGGGGCCTACAATGAGCAGTTCTTC.

This clone was seen only a few times. V and J are TRBV2 and TRBJ2-1, with 10 bases fitting TRBD2. Trimming cost V 4 bases and J 14 bases; bases outside gene matches: 11. The CDR3 extends over 14 amino acids. Germline V lookup: CDR1 SNHLY, CDR2 FYNNEI. The CDR3 coding sequence is TGTGCCAGCAGTGCCGGGACTAGCGTCGTCCAGGAGTTCTTC. It is translated as CASSAGTSVVQEFF.

This chain uses TRBV19 with TRBJ1-2; D uncertain. Germline V gives CDR1 LNHDA, CDR2 SQIVND (reference sequence). The CDR3 runs to 13 residues. V shed 8 bases and J shed 8 bases, with 18 bases lying between them. The chain's CDR3 is CASRHREPHGYTF. In DNA form, the CDR3 reads TGTGCCAGTCGTCACCGGGAGCCTCACGGCTACACCTTC.

This sequence joins TRBV5-1 and TRBJ1-2; 9 bases fit TRBD1. CDR1 is SGHRS, CDR2 YFSETQ, per germline. This CDR3 has 16 amino acids. V shed 0 bases, J shed 5 bases, and the junction held 8 bases outside the gene matches. The CDR3 sequence is CASSLALRTGEYGYTF. DNA for the CDR3: TGCGCCAGCAGCTTGGCCTTGAGGACAGGGGAGTATGGCTACACCTTC.

This clone showed up just once. V is TRBV7-3 and J is TRBJ1-3; 10 positions match TRBD1. CDR3 length: 15 residues. Trimming cost V 5 bases and J 4 bases; bases outside gene matches: 5. From germline, CDR1 is SGHTA and CDR2 FQGTGA. The chain's CDR3 is CASSTDRGPGNTIYF. For the CDR3, the DNA is TGTGCCAGCAGCACCGACAGGGGGCCAGGAAACACCATATATTTT.

The chain couples TRBV5-4 to TRBJ2-3; 11 bases line up with TRBD2. Germline values: CDR1 SGHNT, CDR2 YYREEE (reference sequence). The CDR3 extends over 15 amino acids. Trimming took 3 bases from V and 8 from J; bases not matched to a gene: 8. The DNA of the CDR3 is TGTGCCAGCAGCTACCCGGGACTAGCGGAGGGTACGCAGTATTTT. Translating gives CASSYPGLAEGTQYF.

The chain couples TRBV11-2 to TRBJ1-2; D perhaps matches TRBD1 (5 bases). CDR3 size: 15 residues. Germline values: CDR1 SGHAT, CDR2 FQNNGV. Trimming shortened V by 5 bases and J by 2 bases, and 15 bases separated the two germline ends. CDR3 nucleotide sequence: TGTGCCAGCAGCCCAGACAGTTATCTGAACTATGGCTACACCTTC. This sequence encodes CASSPDSYLNYGYTF.

The chain has TRBV28 and TRBJ1-4; TRBD1 matches at 7 bases. V shed 8 bases and J 4 bases; nucleotides not matched to a gene: 7. CDR1 and CDR2 (germline): MDHEN, SYDVKM. The CDR3 has 14 residues. The CDR3: CASHRGQNNEKLFF. The CDR3, as DNA: TGTGCCAGCCACAGGGGACAGAATAATGAAAAACTGTTTTTT. Together with reference TRBV28 and TRBJ1-4, the CDR3 gives the full variable domain: DVKVTQSSRYLVKRTGEKVFLECVQDMDHENMFWYRQDPGLGLRLIYFSYDVKMKEKGDIPEGYSVSREKKERFSLILESASTNQTSMYLCASHRGQNNEKLFFGSGTQLSVL.

The gene calls are TRBV6-1 and TRBJ1-4; TRBD1 aligns across 8 bases. Germline loops: CDR1 MNHNS, CDR2 SASEGT. This CDR3 is 16 amino acids long. After removal of 3 bases from V and 4 bases from J, the junction contained 7 bases not matched to a gene. For the CDR3, the DNA is TGTGCCAGCAGTGATACAGGGGGTCGGGGTAATGAAAAACTGTTTTTT. This gives the protein CASSDTGGRGNEKLFF.